This entry describes one T cell receptor (beta chain). Its specificity is unknown. The sample belongs to a study of shared clonotypes between healthy human individuals. Study findings and constraints: Richness estimates generally favored naive over memory subsets.

Every immunoSEQ plate was one replicate of a subset's evenly spread DNA. The sorted-subset replicate PCRs were given 150 to 250 ng DNA, which is about 30,000 T cell genomes. The protocol was immunoSEQ multiplex PCR, while the TCRdb copy is restricted to in-frame clones and leaves out a portion. This sample has some 1 million clones; about 76% occur once, and the top ten carry approximately 1.5%. This sequence was found in a man between 18 and 35 years old in good health. Sequencing was performed on memory CD4+ T cells sorted from blood. Subset given: CD45RA-negative fraction.

The CDR3 protein is CASSLDAGVGFF. The CDR3 coding sequence is TGTGCCAGCAGCCTAGACGCGGGAGTGGGGTTCTTC. The V call is TRBV7-2, the J call TRBJ2-1, with 7 bases that match TRBD2. CDR3 length: 12 residues. Per germline, CDR1 SGHTA and CDR2 FQGNSA. J lost 15 bases, V lost 5 bases, and 10 bases had no gene match.